This T cell receptor beta chain was sequenced for a study of OX40 agonist ivuxolimab in advanced cancers. Profiled with immunoSEQ multiplex PCR; TCRdb holds only in-frame clones, not every one. The table includes about 62,000 clones, about 85% detected once. V lost 5 bases and J lost 2, with 9 bases in between. Germline-derived CDR1 and CDR2 are SGHVS and FNYEAQ. The length of the CDR3 is 14 residues. The rearrangement uses TRBV7-6 and TRBJ1-4; D uncertain. This clonotype was sampled from an adult with an advanced solid tumor such as melanoma, head and neck, liver or kidney cancer. This sample comprised CD4+ or CD8+ T cells sorted from blood, obtained in a trial of the OX40 agonist ivuxolimab. CDR3 residues: CASSQGYTNEKLFF. The CDR3 DNA reads as TGTGCCAGCAGCCAAGGGTATACTAATGAAAAACTGTTTTTT.